These 29 T cell receptor beta chains originate from one sample sequenced in a study of response to subunit inactivated influenza vaccine. MiXCR, applied by TCRdb to the RT-PCR reads, yields one record per CDR3 protein. The profile covers over 400,000 distinct CDR3 sequences, with roughly 13% appearing a single time and about 12% taken by the ten largest. The specimen comprised PBMCs from blood, sampled around seven weeks after vaccination. Receptors originate from a man aged 50 to 59 who received an inactivated influenza vaccine.

This CDR3 is CASSVSPHTEAFF. The CDR3 DNA reads as TGTGCCAGCAGTGTATCCCCTCACACTGAAGCTTTCTTT. The chain carries TRBV25-1 and TRBJ1-1; D remains ambiguous. The CDR3 runs to 13 residues. The V end lost 4 bases, the J end lost 3 bases, and 9 bases lay between the germline ends. Germline V lookup: CDR1 MGHDK, CDR2 SYGVNS.

The chain recombines TRBV28 with TRBJ2-7, with 8 bases that match TRBD1. Germline V lookup: CDR1 MDHEN, CDR2 SYDVKM. V lost 0 bases, J lost 3 bases, and 4 bases stayed unmatched. The CDR3 is 15 residues long. The CDR3 region has the DNA TGTGCCAGCAGTTTATGGGGACAGGTGGGCTACGAGCAGTACTTC. Its translation is CASSLWGQVGYEQYF.

The V gene is TRBV2, the J gene TRBJ2-6; D call uncertain. Deletions cut 3 bases from V and 0 bases from J, with 9 bases between. Looked up from germline, CDR1 is SNHLY and CDR2 is FYNNEI. The CDR3 runs 16 residues. CDR3 nucleotide sequence: TGTGCCAGCAGTGATCGACGGAGCTCTGGGGCCAACGTCCTGACTTTC. Residues: CASSDRRSSGANVLTF. Supplemented by reference TRBV2 and TRBJ2-6, the full variable domain reads EPEVTQTPSHQVTQMGQEVILRCVPISNHLYFYWYRQILGQKVEFLVSFYNNEISEKSEIFDDQFSVERPDGSNFTLKIRSTKLEDSAMYFCASSDRRSSGANVLTFGAGSRLTVL.

The chain carries TRBV5-1 and TRBJ1-1, with D perhaps matching TRBD1 (6 bases). CDR3 length: 15 amino acids. Trimming took 4 bases from V and 3 from J, leaving 16 bases between them. CDR1 and CDR2 (germline): SGHRS, YFSETQ. Here the CDR3 DNA reads TGCGCCAGCAGCACAGGAACAGGGCCGGACACTGAAGCTTTCTTT. Translated, it gives CASSTGTGPDTEAFF.

This clonotype was picked up a small number of times. The gene calls are TRBV7-2 and TRBJ2-3, with D perhaps TRBD1 (6 bases). The V gene lost 5 bases and the J gene lost 4 bases, with 16 bases spanning the gap. The germline CDR1 and CDR2 sequences are SGHTA and FQGNSA. The CDR3 runs 15 residues. CDR3 sequence reads: CASSPQGWFSDTQYF. In DNA, the CDR3 is TGTGCCAGCAGCCCACAGGGATGGTTCTCAGATACGCAGTATTTT.

The rearrangement uses TRBV7-6 and TRBJ2-1; 7 nucleotides line up with TRBD2. Germline-derived CDR1 and CDR2 are SGHVS and FNYEAQ. Trimming cost V 0 bases and J 3 bases; bases outside gene matches: 5. CDR3 length: 16 amino acids. The CDR3 region has the DNA TGTGCCAGCAGCTTAGCGGGGGGGAGCGTCTACAATGAGCAGTTCTTC. Its protein is CASSLAGGSVYNEQFF. Full variable domain (outside the CDR3, taken from reference TRBV7-6 and TRBJ2-1): GAGVSQSPRYKVTKRGQDVALRCDPISGHVSLYWYRQALGQGPEFLTYFNYEAQQDKSGLPNDRFSAERPEGSISTLTIQRTEQRDSAMYRCASSLAGGSVYNEQFFGPGTRLTVL.

This clonotype was seen a few times. The rearrangement links TRBV2 to TRBJ2-2, with D possibly being TRBD1 (6 bases). The CDR3 sequence is 15 residues long. Per the germline V gene, CDR1 is SNHLY and CDR2 is FYNNEI. V gave up 8 bases and J gave up 4 bases, with 17 bases separating them. The CDR3 loop reads CASLPGHFFTGELFF. CDR3 DNA: TGTGCCAGCCTTCCGGGACACTTTTTCACCGGGGAGCTGTTTTTT.

This clonotype showed up just once. This rearrangement joins TRBV10-2 to TRBJ2-7; D ambiguous. The ends were cut back, 3 bases at V and 3 bases at J, with 12 bases in the middle. The CDR3 covers 14 residues. Germline V lookup: CDR1 WSHSY, CDR2 SAAADI. The CDR3 nucleotides read TGCGCCAGCAGTGAAGGCCATTCGGGCTACGAGCAGTACTTC. Protein: CASSEGHSGYEQYF.

This clonotype was found many times. V is TRBV20-1 and J is TRBJ2-4; D gene uncertain. The V gene lost 3 bases and the J gene lost 4 bases, with 10 bases spanning the gap. The CDR3 has 13 amino acids. Germline V gene data show CDR1 as DFQATT and CDR2 as SNEGSKA (reference sequence). The CDR3 loop is CSASPGLKNIQYF. As DNA, the CDR3 is TGCAGTGCTAGTCCCGGCTTAAAAAACATTCAGTACTTC.

This clonotype has just a few counts. The CDR3 DNA follows: TGTGCCAGCAGTCGACCAGGGCTCACTGAAGCTTTCTTT. Amino acids: CASSRPGLTEAFF. The rearrangement uses TRBV6-1 and TRBJ1-1; a weak D match, TRBD1 (5 bases). CDR1 and CDR2 (germline): MNHNS, SASEGT. This CDR3 spans 13 amino acids. With 5 bases removed from V and 4 bases from J, the gap between germline ends came to 11 bases.

The chain joins TRBV6-2 or TRBV6-3 to TRBJ2-7; TRBD2 matches at 12 bases. CDR1 is MNHEY, CDR2 SVGEGT, per germline. This CDR3 has 15 residues. The V segment lost 8 bases and the J segment 0 bases; nucleotides outside the gene matches: 5. DNA of the CDR3: TGTGCCAGCTCGACTAGCGGGAGTGTCTCCTACGAGCAGTACTTC. Amino acids: CASSTSGSVSYEQYF.

This clonotype has a handful of counts. The chain carries TRBV10-3 and TRBJ2-3, with D maybe TRBD1 (6 bases). Germline CDR1 reads ENHRY; CDR2 reads SYGVKD. The CDR3 loop spans 14 amino acids. Trimming removed 3 bases at V and 10 bases at J, with 17 bases between. Here the CDR3 DNA reads TGTGCCATCAGTGATGGACACAAAGGGGGATCGCAGTATTTT. It yields the protein CAISDGHKGGSQYF.

This sequence joins TRBV4-3 and TRBJ2-7, with D tentatively TRBD2 (5 bases). Germline V gene lookup returns CDR1 LGHNA and CDR2 YSLEER. CDR3 length: 15 amino acids. Trimming pared 0 bases from V and 6 bases from J, leaving 15 bases between. This chain's CDR3 is CASSQDRDEGSEQYF. DNA for the CDR3: TGCGCCAGCAGCCAAGATCGAGACGAGGGTAGCGAGCAGTACTTC.

This clonotype was picked up a small number of times. The chain combines TRBV6-2 or TRBV6-3 with TRBJ2-7; possibly TRBD1 or TRBD2 for D (6 bases each). The CDR3 contains 17 residues. Germline V gene sequence: CDR1 MNHEY, CDR2 SVGEGT. Trimming cost V 0 bases and J 1 base, with 16 bases left between them. This CDR3 is CASSYSSLRGGSYEQYF. The CDR3 bases are TGTGCCAGCAGTTACTCGAGTCTCAGGGGAGGTTCCTACGAGCAGTACTTC.

The sample holds a few counts of this clonotype. The chain joins TRBV15 to TRBJ2-2; possibly TRBD1 or TRBD2 for D (5 bases each). Germline values: CDR1 LNHNV, CDR2 YYDKDF (reference sequence). V lost 1 base and J lost 7, with 19 bases in between. The length of the CDR3 is 17 residues. CDR3 bases: TGTGCCACCAGCAGAGGCTATGCAAAACGGGACGGCGGGGAGCTGTTTTTT. It encodes CATSRGYAKRDGGELFF.

This clonotype was counted only a few times. The chain employs TRBV4-3 and TRBJ1-1, with D perhaps matching TRBD1 (5 bases). The germline V and J ends were trimmed by 3 bases and 4 bases, with 9 bases remaining between them. The CDR3 loop spans 13 amino acids. Germline CDR1 LGHNA, CDR2 YSLEER. CDR3: CASSHRGGTEAFF. The CDR3 DNA reads as TGCGCCAGCAGCCACCGGGGGGGCACTGAAGCTTTCTTT.

This chain links TRBV14 with TRBJ2-5; TRBD1 might be the D (7 bases). With 0 bases removed from V and 5 bases from J, the gap between germline ends came to 19 bases. Germline V lookup: CDR1 SGHDN, CDR2 FVKESK. This CDR3 is built from 17 residues. The CDR3 sequence: CASSQDWLPGGSETQYF. CDR3 bases: TGTGCCAGCAGCCAAGATTGGTTGCCAGGGGGGAGCGAGACCCAGTACTTC.

The gene calls are TRBV12-3 or TRBV12-4 and TRBJ2-7, with a tentative D call TRBD2 (6 bases). V shed 10 bases and J shed 5 bases, with 18 bases lying between them. The CDR3 spans 13 residues. The CDR3 here is CATSLGGVNEQYF. The CDR3 nucleotides read TGTGCCACCTCCCTGGGGGGAGTGAACGAGCAGTACTTC.

The rearrangement links TRBV20-1 to TRBJ2-5, with unresolved D. Germline V CDR1 and CDR2: DFQATT, SNEGSKA (reference sequence). Trimming took 0 bases from V and 5 from J, leaving 10 bases between them. The CDR3 length is 13 residues. The CDR3: CSARDLSSETQYF. For the CDR3, the DNA is TGCAGTGCTAGAGATCTAAGCAGCGAGACCCAGTACTTC.

In its sample, this clonotype was seen many times. The J gene is TRBJ2-7, the V gene TRBV20-1, with 10 bases lining up with TRBD1. The V gene's germline CDR1 is DFQATT and CDR2 SNEGSKA (reference sequence). The CDR3 has 16 residues. The junction had 15 bases not matched to a gene; V was cut back by 4 bases and J by 6 bases. CDR3 nucleotide sequence: TGCAGTGCTATCCCACTAGAGGACAGGGGGACGGTCGAGCAGTACTTC. Translation: CSAIPLEDRGTVEQYF.

This chain links TRBV5-1 with TRBJ2-5; D might be TRBD2 (6 bases). V lost 4 bases and J lost 3, with 16 bases in between. The CDR3 is 15 residues long. CDR1 and CDR2 from the germline V gene are SGHRS and YFSETQ. In DNA form, the CDR3 reads TGCGCCAGCAGCCAGGGACTTTCGGGAAAAGAGACCCAGTACTTC. Translated, it gives CASSQGLSGKETQYF.

This clonotype has only a few counts. This rearrangement joins TRBV6-2 or TRBV6-3 to TRBJ1-5; weak D call: TRBD1 (6 bases). CDR1 and CDR2 from the germline V gene are MNHEY and SVGEGT. V lost 5 bases to trimming and J lost 5 bases, with 10 bases between them. There are 13 residues in the CDR3. CDR3 nucleotides: TGTGCCAGCAGTAGTTACAGGGATCAGCCCCAGCATTTT. Residues: CASSSYRDQPQHF.

The gene calls are TRBV10-3 and TRBJ2-5; TRBD1 might be the D (6 bases). Trimming took off 6 bases at V and 4 bases at J, with 12 bases between the two ends. The germline CDR1 and CDR2 sequences are ENHRY and SYGVKD. This CDR3 contains 13 residues. CDR3 protein: CAIRIQGGETQYF. CDR3 DNA: TGTGCCATCAGAATACAGGGTGGAGAGACCCAGTACTTC.

This sequence joins TRBV20-1 and TRBJ2-5, with 7 bases matching TRBD1. V was clipped by 5 bases and J by 5 bases; unmatched bases: 5. CDR1 and CDR2 from the germline V gene are DFQATT and SNEGSKA (reference sequence). The CDR3 is 12 amino acids. CDR3 nucleotides: TGCAGTGCTGTCCTGACAGGGGAGACCCAGTACTTC. It specifies CSAVLTGETQYF.

The rearrangement joins TRBV4-3 to TRBJ1-3; no definite D call. CDR1 LGHNA and CDR2 YSLEER come from the germline V gene. Trimming pared 0 bases from V and 7 bases from J, leaving 13 bases between. The CDR3 consists of 15 residues. Here the CDR3 reads CASSQEDVRKNTIYF. Here the CDR3 DNA reads TGCGCCAGCAGCCAAGAAGACGTACGGAAGAACACCATATATTTT.

This sequence joins TRBV7-9 and TRBJ2-1, with TRBD1 matching over 11 bases. The CDR3 has 14 residues. After removal of 5 bases from V and 9 bases from J, the junction contained 6 bases not matched to a gene. Germline V gene sequence: CDR1 SEHNR, CDR2 FQNEAQ (reference sequence). CDR3 nucleotide sequence: TGTGCCAGCAGCCCAAGGACAGGGGGCGGTGAGCAGTTCTTC. It yields the protein CASSPRTGGGEQFF.

This clonotype was recorded at least ten times. This chain connects TRBV4-3 to TRBJ2-1, with 12 bases fitting TRBD2. This CDR3 has 15 residues. Germline V gene data show CDR1 as LGHNA and CDR2 as YSLEER. The J segment lost 5 bases and the V segment lost 7 bases, leaving 6 bases of the junction unmatched. The CDR3 loop is CASTSGLAGNNEQFF. Here the CDR3 DNA reads TGCGCCAGCACCTCAGGACTAGCGGGGAACAATGAGCAGTTCTTC.

This clonotype has more than one count but fewer than ten. V gene TRBV5-1 combines with J gene TRBJ1-6, with 9 positions matching TRBD1. Looked up from germline, CDR1 is SGHRS and CDR2 is YFSETQ. V shed 3 bases, J shed 7 bases, and the junction held 5 bases outside the gene matches. The CDR3 is 15 amino acids. For the CDR3, the DNA is TGCGCCAGCAGCTCCGACGGACAGGGGAATTCACCCCTCCACTTT. Its protein is CASSSDGQGNSPLHF.

This clonotype has only a few counts. The chain joins TRBV20-1 to TRBJ2-7; 10 bases agree with TRBD1. Losses at the gene ends were 0 bases for V and 2 bases for J; bases not matched to a gene: 7. Germline CDR1 reads DFQATT; CDR2 reads SNEGSKA (reference sequence). The CDR3 sequence is 16 residues long. CDR3 nucleotides: TGCAGTGCTAGAGATATGGGACAGGGGTTCCCCTACGAGCAGTACTTC. Translation gives CSARDMGQGFPYEQYF.